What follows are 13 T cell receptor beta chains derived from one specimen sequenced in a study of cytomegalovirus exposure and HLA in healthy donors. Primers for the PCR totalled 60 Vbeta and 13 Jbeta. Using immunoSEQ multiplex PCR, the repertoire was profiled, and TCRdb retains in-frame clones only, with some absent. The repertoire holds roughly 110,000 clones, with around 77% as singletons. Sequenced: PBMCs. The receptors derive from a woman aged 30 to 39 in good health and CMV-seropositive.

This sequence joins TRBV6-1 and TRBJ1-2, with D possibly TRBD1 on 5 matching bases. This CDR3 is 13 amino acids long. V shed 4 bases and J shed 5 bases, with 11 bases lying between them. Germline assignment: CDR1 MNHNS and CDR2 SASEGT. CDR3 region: CASSVDRKYGYTF. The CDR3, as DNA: TGTGCCAGCAGTGTAGACAGAAAGTATGGCTACACCTTC.

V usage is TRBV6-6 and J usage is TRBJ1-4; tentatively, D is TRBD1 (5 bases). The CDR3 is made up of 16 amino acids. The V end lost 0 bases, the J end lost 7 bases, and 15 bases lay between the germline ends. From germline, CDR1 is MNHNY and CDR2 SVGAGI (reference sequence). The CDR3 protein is CASSYSRGGEREKLFF. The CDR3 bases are TGTGCCAGCAGTTACTCGCGTGGAGGGGAGCGTGAAAAACTGTTTTTT.

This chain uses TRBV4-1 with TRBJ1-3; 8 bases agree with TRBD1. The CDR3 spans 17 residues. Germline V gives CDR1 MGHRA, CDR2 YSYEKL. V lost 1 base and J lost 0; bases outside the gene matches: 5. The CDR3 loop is CASSQAGTGFSGNTIYF. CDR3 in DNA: TGCGCCAGCAGCCAAGCCGGGACAGGCTTCTCTGGAAACACCATATATTTT.

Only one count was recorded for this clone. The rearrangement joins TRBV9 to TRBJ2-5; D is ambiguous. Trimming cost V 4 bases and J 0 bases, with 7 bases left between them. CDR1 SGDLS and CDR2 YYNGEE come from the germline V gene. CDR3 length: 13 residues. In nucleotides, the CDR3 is TGTGCCAGCAGCCAACAGAACCAAGAGACCCAGTACTTC. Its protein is CASSQQNQETQYF.

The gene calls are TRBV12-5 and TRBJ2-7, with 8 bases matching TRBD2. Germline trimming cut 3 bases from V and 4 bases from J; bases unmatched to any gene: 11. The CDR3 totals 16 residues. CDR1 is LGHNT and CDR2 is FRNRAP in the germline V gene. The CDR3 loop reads CASGFIGRGETYEQYF. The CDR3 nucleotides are TGTGCTAGTGGTTTCATCGGGCGGGGGGAAACTTACGAGCAGTACTTC.

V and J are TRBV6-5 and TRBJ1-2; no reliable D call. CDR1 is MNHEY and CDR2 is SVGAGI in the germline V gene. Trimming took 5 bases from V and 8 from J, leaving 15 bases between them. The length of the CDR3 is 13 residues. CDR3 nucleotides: TGTGCCAGCAGTGAAGCGTCGGCTTTGGGCTACACCTTC. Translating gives CASSEASALGYTF.

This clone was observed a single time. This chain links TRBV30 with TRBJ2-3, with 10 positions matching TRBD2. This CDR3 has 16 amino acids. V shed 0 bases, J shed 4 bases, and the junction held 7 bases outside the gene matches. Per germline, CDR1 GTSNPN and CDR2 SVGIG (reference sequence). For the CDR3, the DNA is TGTGCCTGGAGTGTAGGTCTAGCGGGAGTCGCAGATACGCAGTATTTT. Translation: CAWSVGLAGVADTQYF.

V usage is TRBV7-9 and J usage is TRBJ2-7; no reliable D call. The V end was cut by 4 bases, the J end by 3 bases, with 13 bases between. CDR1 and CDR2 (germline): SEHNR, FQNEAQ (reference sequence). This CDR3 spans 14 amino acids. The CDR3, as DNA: TGTGCCAGCAGCTCCACTCCTAGGATCTACGAGCAGTACTTC. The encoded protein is CASSSTPRIYEQYF.

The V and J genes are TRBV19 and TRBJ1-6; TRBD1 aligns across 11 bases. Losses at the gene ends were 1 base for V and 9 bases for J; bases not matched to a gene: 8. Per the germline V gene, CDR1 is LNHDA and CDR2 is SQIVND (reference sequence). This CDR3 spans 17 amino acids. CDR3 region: CASSIGGQGVVSSPLHF. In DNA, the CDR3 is TGTGCCAGTAGTATAGGGGGACAGGGGGTGGTTAGTTCACCCCTCCACTTT.

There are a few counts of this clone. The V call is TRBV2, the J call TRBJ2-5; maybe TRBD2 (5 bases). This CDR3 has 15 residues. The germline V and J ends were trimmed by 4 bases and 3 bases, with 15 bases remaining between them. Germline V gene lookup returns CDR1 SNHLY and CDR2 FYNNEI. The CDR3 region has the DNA TGTGCCAGCAGTGGGAGTACTAGTGGGAAAGAGACCCAGTACTTC. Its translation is CASSGSTSGKETQYF.

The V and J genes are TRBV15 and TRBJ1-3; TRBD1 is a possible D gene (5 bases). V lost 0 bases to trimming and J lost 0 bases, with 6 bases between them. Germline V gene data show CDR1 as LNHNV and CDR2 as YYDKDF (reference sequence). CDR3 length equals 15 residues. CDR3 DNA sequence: TGTGCCACCAGCAGAGATAGGGGCTCTGGAAACACCATATATTTT. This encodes CATSRDRGSGNTIYF.

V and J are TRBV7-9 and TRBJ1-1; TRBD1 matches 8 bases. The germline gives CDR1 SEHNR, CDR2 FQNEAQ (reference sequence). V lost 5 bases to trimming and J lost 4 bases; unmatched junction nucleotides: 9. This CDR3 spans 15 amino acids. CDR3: CASSPGQGSFTEAFF. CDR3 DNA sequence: TGTGCCAGCAGCCCCGGACAGGGTTCTTTCACTGAAGCTTTCTTT.

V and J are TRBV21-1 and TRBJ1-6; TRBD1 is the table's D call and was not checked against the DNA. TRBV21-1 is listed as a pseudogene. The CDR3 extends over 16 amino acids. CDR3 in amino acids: CASSKNRGSYNSPLHF. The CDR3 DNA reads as TGTGCCAGCAGCAAAAACAGGGGGAGCTATAATTCACCCCTCCACTTT.